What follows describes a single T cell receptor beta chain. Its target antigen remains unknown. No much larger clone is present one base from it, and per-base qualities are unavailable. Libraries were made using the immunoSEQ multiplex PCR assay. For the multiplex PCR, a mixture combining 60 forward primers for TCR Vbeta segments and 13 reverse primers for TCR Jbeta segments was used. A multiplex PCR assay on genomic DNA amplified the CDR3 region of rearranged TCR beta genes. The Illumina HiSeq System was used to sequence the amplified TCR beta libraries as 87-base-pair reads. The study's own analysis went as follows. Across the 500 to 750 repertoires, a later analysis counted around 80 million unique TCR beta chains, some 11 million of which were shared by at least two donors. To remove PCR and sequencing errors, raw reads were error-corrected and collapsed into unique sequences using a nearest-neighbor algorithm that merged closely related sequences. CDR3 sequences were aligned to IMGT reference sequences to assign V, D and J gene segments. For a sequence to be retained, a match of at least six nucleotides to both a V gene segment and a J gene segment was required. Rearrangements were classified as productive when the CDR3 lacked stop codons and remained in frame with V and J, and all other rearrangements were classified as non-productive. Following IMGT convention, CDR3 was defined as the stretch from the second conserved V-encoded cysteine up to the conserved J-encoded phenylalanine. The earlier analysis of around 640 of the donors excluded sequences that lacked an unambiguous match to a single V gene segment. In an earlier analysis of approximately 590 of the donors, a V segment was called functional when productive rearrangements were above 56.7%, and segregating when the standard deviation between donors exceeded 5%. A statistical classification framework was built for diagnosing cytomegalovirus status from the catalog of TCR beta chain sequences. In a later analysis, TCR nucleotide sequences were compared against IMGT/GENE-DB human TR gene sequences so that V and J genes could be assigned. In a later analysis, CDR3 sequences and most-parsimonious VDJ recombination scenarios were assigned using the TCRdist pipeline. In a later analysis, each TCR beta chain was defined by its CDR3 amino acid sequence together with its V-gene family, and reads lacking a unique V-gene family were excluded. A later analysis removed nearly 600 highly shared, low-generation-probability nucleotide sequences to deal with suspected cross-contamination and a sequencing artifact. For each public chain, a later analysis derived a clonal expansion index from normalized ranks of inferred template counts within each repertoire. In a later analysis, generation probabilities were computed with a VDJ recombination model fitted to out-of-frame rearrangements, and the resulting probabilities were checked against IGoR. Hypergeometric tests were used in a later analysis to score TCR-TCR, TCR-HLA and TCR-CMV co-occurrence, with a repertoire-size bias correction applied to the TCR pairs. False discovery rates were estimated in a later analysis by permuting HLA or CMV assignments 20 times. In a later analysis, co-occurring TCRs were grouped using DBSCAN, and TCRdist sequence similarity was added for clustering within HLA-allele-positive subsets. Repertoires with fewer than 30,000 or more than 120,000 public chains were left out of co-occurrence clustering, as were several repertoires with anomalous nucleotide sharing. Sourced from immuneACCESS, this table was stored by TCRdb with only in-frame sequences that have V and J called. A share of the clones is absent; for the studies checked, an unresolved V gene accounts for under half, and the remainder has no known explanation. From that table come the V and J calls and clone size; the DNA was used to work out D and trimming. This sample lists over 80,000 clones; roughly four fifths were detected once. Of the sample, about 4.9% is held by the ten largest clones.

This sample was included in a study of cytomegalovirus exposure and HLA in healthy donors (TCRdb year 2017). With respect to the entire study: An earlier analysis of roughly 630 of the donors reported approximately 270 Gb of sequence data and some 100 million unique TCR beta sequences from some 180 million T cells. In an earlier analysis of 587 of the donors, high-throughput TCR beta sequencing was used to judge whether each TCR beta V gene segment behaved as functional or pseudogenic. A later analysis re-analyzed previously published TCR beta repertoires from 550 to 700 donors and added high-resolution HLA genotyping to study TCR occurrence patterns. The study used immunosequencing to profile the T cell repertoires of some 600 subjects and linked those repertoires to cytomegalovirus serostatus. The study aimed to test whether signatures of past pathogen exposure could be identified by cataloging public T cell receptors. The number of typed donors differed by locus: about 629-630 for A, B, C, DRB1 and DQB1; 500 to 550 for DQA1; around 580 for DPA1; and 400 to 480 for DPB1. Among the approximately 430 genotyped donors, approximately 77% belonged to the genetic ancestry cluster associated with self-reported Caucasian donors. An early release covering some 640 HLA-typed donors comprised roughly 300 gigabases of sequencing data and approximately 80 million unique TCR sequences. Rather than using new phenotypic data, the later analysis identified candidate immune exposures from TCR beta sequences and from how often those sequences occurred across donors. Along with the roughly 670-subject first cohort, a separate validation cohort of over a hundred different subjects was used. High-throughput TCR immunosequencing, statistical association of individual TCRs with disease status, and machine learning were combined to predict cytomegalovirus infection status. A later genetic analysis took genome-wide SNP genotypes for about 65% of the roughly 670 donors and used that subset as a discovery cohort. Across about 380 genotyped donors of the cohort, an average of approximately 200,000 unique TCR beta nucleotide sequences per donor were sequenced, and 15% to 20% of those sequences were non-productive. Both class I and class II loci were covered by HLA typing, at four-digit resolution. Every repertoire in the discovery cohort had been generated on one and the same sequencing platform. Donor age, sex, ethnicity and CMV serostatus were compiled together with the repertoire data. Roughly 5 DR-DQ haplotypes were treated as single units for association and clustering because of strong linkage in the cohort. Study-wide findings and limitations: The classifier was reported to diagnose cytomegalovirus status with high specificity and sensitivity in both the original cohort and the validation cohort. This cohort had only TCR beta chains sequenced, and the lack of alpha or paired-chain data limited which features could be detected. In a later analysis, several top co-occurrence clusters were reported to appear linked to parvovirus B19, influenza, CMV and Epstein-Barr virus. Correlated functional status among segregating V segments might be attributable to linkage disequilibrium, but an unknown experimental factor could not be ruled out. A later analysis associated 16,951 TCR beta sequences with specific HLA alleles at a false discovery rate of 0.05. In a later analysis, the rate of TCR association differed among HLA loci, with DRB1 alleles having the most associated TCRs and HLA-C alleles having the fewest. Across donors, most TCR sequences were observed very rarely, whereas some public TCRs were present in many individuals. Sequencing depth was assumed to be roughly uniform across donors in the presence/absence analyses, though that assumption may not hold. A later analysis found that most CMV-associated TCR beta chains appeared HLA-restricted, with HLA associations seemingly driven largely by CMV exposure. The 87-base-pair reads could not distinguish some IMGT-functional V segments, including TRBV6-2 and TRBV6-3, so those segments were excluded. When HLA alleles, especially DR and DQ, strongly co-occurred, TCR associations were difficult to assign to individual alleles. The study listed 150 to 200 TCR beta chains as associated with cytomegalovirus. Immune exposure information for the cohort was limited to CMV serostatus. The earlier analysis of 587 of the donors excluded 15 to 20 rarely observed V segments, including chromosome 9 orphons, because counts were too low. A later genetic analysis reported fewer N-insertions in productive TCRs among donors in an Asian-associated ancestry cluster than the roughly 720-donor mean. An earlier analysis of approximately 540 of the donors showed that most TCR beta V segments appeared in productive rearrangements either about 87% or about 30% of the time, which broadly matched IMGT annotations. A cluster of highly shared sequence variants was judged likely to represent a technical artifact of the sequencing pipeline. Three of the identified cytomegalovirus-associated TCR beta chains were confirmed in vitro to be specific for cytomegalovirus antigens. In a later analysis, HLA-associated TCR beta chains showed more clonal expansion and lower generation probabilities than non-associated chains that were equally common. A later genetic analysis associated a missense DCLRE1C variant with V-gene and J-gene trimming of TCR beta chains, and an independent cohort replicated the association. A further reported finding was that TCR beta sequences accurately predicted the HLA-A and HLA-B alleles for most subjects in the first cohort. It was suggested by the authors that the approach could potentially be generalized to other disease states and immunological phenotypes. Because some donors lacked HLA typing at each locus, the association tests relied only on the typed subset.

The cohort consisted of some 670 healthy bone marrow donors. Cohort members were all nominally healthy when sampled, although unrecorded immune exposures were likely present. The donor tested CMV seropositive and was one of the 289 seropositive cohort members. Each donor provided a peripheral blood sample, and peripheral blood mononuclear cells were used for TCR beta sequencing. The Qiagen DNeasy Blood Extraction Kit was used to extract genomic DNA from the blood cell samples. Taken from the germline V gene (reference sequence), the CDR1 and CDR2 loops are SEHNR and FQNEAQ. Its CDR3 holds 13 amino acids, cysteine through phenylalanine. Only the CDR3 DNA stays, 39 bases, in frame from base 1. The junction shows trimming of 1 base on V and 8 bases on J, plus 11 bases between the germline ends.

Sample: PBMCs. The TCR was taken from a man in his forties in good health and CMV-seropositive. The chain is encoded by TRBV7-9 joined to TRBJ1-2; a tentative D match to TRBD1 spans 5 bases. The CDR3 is CASSLGDWGGYTF. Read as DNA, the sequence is TGTGCCAGCAGCTTAGGGGACTGGGGGGGCTACACCTTC.